The 23 T cell receptor beta chains presented below share a single source sample, sequenced in a study of cytomegalovirus exposure and HLA in healthy donors. PCR used 60 Vbeta primers and 13 Jbeta primers. The data were produced by immunoSEQ multiplex PCR, yet TCRdb's version contains in-frame clones alone and is incomplete. Altogether some 180,000 clones are present, 70% to 75% being singletons, with the ten largest covering roughly 3%. Source material: PBMCs. The receptors derive from a male donor in good health and CMV-seronegative.

V and J are TRBV6-6 and TRBJ1-5; D is uncertain. CDR3 length equals 13 residues. The germline V gene encodes CDR1 MNHNY and CDR2 SVGAGI (reference sequence). V was trimmed by 2 bases and J by 1 base, leaving 3 bases between them. The CDR3 DNA sequence: TGTGCCAGCAGTTACGGCAGCAATCAGCCCCAGCATTTT. This codes for CASSYGSNQPQHF.

The chain carries TRBV6-5 and TRBJ1-5; 9 nucleotides match TRBD1. This CDR3 is built from 15 residues. With V trimmed by 5 bases and J by 4 bases, 6 bases remained unmatched. Germline V gene lookup returns CDR1 MNHEY and CDR2 SVGAGI. CDR3 amino acids: CASSRTGAENQPQHF. The CDR3 region has the DNA TGTGCCAGCAGTAGGACAGGGGCTGAAAATCAGCCCCAGCATTTT.

The chain uses TRBV5-1 and TRBJ2-2; a weak D match, TRBD2 (5 bases). Trimming took 2 bases from V and 1 from J, leaving 9 bases between them. The CDR3 runs to 15 residues. Germline V lookup: CDR1 SGHRS, CDR2 YFSETQ. DNA for the CDR3: TGCGCCAGCAGCTTCCAAGGAGGGAACACCGGGGAGCTGTTTTTT. As protein: CASSFQGGNTGELFF.

V usage is TRBV27 and J usage is TRBJ1-2; 9 nucleotides align to TRBD1. This CDR3 comprises 15 residues. Germline lookup yields CDR1 MNHEY and CDR2 SMNVEV (reference sequence). J gave up 6 bases and V 6 bases, and 11 bases lay outside the gene matches. The DNA for the CDR3 is TGTGCCAGCAGACCCGTAGGACAGGGGAAAAATGGCTACACCTTC. Amino acid sequence: CASRPVGQGKNGYTF.

This clone was observed a handful of times. The V gene is TRBV19, the J gene TRBJ1-2, with 10 bases lining up with TRBD1. Germline V gene lookup returns CDR1 LNHDA and CDR2 SQIVND (reference sequence). This CDR3 comprises 13 residues. V trimming: 7 bases; J trimming: 3 bases; junction bases outside the gene matches: 2. The CDR3 loop reads CASKGQGDYGYTF. The CDR3 DNA is TGTGCCAGTAAAGGACAGGGGGACTATGGCTACACCTTC. Combining the CDR3 with reference TRBV19 and TRBJ1-2 gives the whole variable domain DGGITQSPKYLFRKEGQNVTLSCEQNLNHDAMYWYRQDPGQGLRLIYYSQIVNDFQKGDIAEGYSVSREKKESFPLTVTSAQKNPTAFYLCASKGQGDYGYTFGSGTRLTVV.

The rearrangement uses TRBV15 and TRBJ1-1, with TRBD1 matching 7 bases. Germline V CDR1 and CDR2: LNHNV, YYDKDF (reference sequence). This CDR3 region has 14 residues. Trimming took 6 bases from V and 6 from J; bases not matched to a gene: 10. CDR3 region: CATSNDREISEAFF. The CDR3 bases are TGTGCCACCAGTAACGACAGGGAAATATCTGAAGCTTTCTTT.

The J gene is TRBJ2-3, the V gene TRBV7-8, with D maybe TRBD2 (5 bases). The CDR3 has 12 residues. V lost 8 bases and J lost 0, with 6 bases in between. CDR1 is SGHVS and CDR2 is FQNEAQ in the germline V gene. The chain's CDR3 is CASGSSTDTQYF. The DNA for the CDR3 is TGTGCCAGCGGGAGCAGCACAGATACGCAGTATTTT.

Only one count was recorded for this clone. The CDR3 coding sequence is TGTGCCAGTAGTATAGGGGGTAGTGCGAGGGACAGCTATGGCTACACCTTC. This translates into CASSIGGSARDSYGYTF. The rearrangement links TRBV19 to TRBJ1-2; TRBD1 aligns across 7 bases. The CDR3 runs 17 residues. The junction had 12 bases not matched to a gene; V was cut back by 1 base and J by 4 bases. Germline CDR1 and CDR2: LNHDA and SQIVND (reference sequence).

With respect to this clone: Other DNA sequences in the same sample also yield this CDR3. The chain joins TRBV6-1 to TRBJ2-1; TRBD2 matches 10 bases. CDR3 length: 15 residues. CDR1 is MNHNS and CDR2 is SASEGT in the germline V gene. With 7 bases clipped from V and 2 bases from J, the junction kept 5 bases outside the gene matches. The CDR3 bases are TGTGCCAGCAACCCTAGCGGGAGCACCTACAATGAGCAGTTCTTC. Protein: CASNPSGSTYNEQFF.

V usage is TRBV29-1 and J usage is TRBJ2-1; 14 nucleotides match TRBD2. This CDR3 is built from 21 residues. Germline trimming cut 4 bases from V and 0 bases from J; bases unmatched to any gene: 17. Germline CDR1 reads SQVTM; CDR2 reads ANQGSEA. The CDR3 region is CSVVGTSGRQGGGGSYNEQFF. The CDR3 DNA follows: TGCAGCGTTGTAGGGACTAGCGGGAGACAAGGGGGTGGGGGCTCCTACAATGAGCAGTTCTTC.

V gene TRBV27 combines with J gene TRBJ1-5; D remains unclear. Per germline, CDR1 MNHEY and CDR2 SMNVEV (reference sequence). Trimming cost V 4 bases and J 5 bases, with 9 bases left between them. The CDR3 spans 13 residues. In DNA, the CDR3 is TGTGCCAGCAGTTACGGGGAATATCAGCCCCAGCATTTT. Translation gives CASSYGEYQPQHF.

The chain is built from TRBV7-9 and TRBJ1-1; maybe TRBD1 (6 bases). The CDR3 has 14 residues. Germline-derived CDR1 and CDR2 are SEHNR and FQNEAQ (reference sequence). V was trimmed by 5 bases and J by 5 bases, leaving 15 bases between them. The CDR3 is CASSPIQGRTEAFF. CDR3 DNA: TGTGCCAGCAGCCCAATACAGGGACGAACTGAAGCTTTCTTT.

This clone was recorded a few times. Additional DNA sequences in this sample encode the identical CDR3. This chain joins TRBV6-5 and TRBJ1-1; D ambiguous. Germline CDR1 is MNHEY and CDR2 is SVGAGI. There are 13 residues in the CDR3. The germline V and J ends were trimmed by 7 bases and 0 bases, with 9 bases remaining between them. The CDR3 nucleotides are TGTGCCAGCAATAGAGGTCTGAACACTGAAGCTTTCTTT. It codes for CASNRGLNTEAFF.

The chain links TRBV5-1 to TRBJ2-7, with TRBD2 as a possible D gene (5 bases). This CDR3 is built from 14 residues. V lost 7 bases, J lost 4 bases, and 18 bases lay in between. Per the germline V gene, CDR1 is SGHRS and CDR2 is YFSETQ. The CDR3 DNA is TGCGCCAGCTCCCTTTCGGCGGGCCCATACGAGCAGTACTTC. Encoded protein: CASSLSAGPYEQYF.

The chain recombines TRBV19 with TRBJ1-1, with D possibly being TRBD1 (6 bases). The CDR3 totals 13 residues. Trimming took off 5 bases at V and 5 bases at J, with 12 bases between the two ends. Germline V gives CDR1 LNHDA, CDR2 SQIVND (reference sequence). The CDR3 DNA is TGTGCCAGTAGTCAACAGGGCAGAACTGAAGCTTTCTTT. It translates to CASSQQGRTEAFF.

The V gene is TRBV14, the J gene TRBJ1-1; TRBD1 might be the D (5 bases). Trimming shortened V by 4 bases and J by 3 bases, and 15 bases separated the two germline ends. The CDR3 totals 15 residues. CDR1 and CDR2 (germline): SGHDN, FVKESK. CDR3 amino acids: CASSPPGHLDTEAFF. CDR3 in DNA: TGTGCCAGCAGCCCGCCCGGACACCTGGACACTGAAGCTTTCTTT.

This clone occurred a few times. This chain joins TRBV6-1 and TRBJ2-1, with 8 bases lining up with TRBD2. The CDR3 has 14 amino acids. The V gene end was trimmed by 11 bases and the J gene end by 1 base; junction bases not matched to a gene: 7. The germline V gene has CDR1 MNHNS and CDR2 SASEGT. The CDR3 coding sequence is TGTGCCGGGAGGGTAGCGGGGTCCTACAATGAGCAGTTCTTC. Protein sequence: CAGRVAGSYNEQFF.

J is TRBJ1-4 and V is TRBV6-5, with 10 bases fitting TRBD1. Germline CDR1 reads MNHEY; CDR2 reads SVGAGI. The V segment lost 6 bases and the J segment 4 bases; nucleotides outside the gene matches: 5. The CDR3 is made up of 15 amino acids. The CDR3 region is CASSRGTGDNEKLFF. In DNA, the CDR3 is TGTGCCAGCAGCCGAGGGACAGGGGATAATGAAAAACTGTTTTTT.

This CDR3 is CASSIIPGLDPPGQFF. CDR3 coding DNA: TGTGCCAGCAGCATAATACCGGGACTAGATCCGCCTGGGCAGTTCTTC. The J gene is TRBJ2-1, the V gene TRBV7-9, with 8 bases fitting TRBD2. This CDR3 comprises 16 residues. Germline assignment: CDR1 SEHNR and CDR2 FQNEAQ (reference sequence). V dropped 5 bases and J dropped 12; count of bases not matched to a gene: 18.

This rearrangement joins TRBV7-9 to TRBJ2-7; possibly TRBD2 for D (6 bases). Germline V lookup: CDR1 SEHNR, CDR2 FQNEAQ (reference sequence). Trimming removed 5 bases from V and 6 bases from J, with 14 bases in between. The CDR3 is 13 residues long. CDR3 sequence reads: CASSIPGAIEQYF. DNA for the CDR3: TGTGCCAGCAGCATCCCGGGAGCTATCGAGCAGTACTTC.

V is TRBV18 and J is TRBJ1-5; the D is unclear. Germline V gene data show CDR1 as KGHSH and CDR2 as LQKENI. V gave up 6 bases and J gave up 2 bases, with 11 bases separating them. The CDR3 loop spans 14 amino acids. CDR3 in DNA: TGTGCCAGCTCCCTCACTAAAGGCAATCAGCCCCAGCATTTT. As protein: CASSLTKGNQPQHF.

This sequence joins TRBV9 and TRBJ1-5; D is possibly TRBD1 (6 bases). V lost 0 bases to trimming and J lost 2 bases, with 12 bases between them. Germline V gene data show CDR1 as SGDLS and CDR2 as YYNGEE. The CDR3 totals 16 residues. This CDR3 is CASSVGTDLGNQPQHF. The CDR3 coding sequence is TGTGCCAGCAGCGTAGGGACAGACTTGGGCAATCAGCCCCAGCATTTT.

This chain connects TRBV27 to TRBJ2-1; 7 nucleotides match TRBD2. CDR3 size: 15 residues. Germline V CDR1 and CDR2: MNHEY, SMNVEV (reference sequence). The ends lost 3 bases at V and 10 bases at J; junction bases unmatched: 12. Here the CDR3 reads CASSFEGGPISEQFF. DNA of the CDR3: TGTGCCAGCAGTTTTGAGGGAGGGCCTATTAGCGAGCAGTTCTTC.